Presented here are 22 T cell receptor beta chains from one specimen sequenced in a study of cytomegalovirus exposure and HLA in healthy donors. Data came from immunoSEQ multiplex PCR; TCRdb stores just in-frame clones and leaves some out. The sample has about 200,000 clones; about 84% are singletons. Material for sequencing was PBMCs. The receptors were gathered from a woman under 30 in good health and CMV-seronegative.

The rearrangement links TRBV10-3 to TRBJ1-5, with unresolved D. The V end was cut by 2 bases, the J end by 0 bases, with 11 bases between. This CDR3 spans 16 amino acids. Germline V gives CDR1 ENHRY, CDR2 SYGVKD. The CDR3 DNA reads TGTGCCATCAGTGAGGAGGTCGGGGATAGCAATCAGCCCCAGCATTTT. Its protein product is CAISEEVGDSNQPQHF.

This chain links TRBV2 with TRBJ2-7; D may be TRBD1 (7 bases). Germline values: CDR1 SNHLY, CDR2 FYNNEI. This CDR3 has 14 residues. V was trimmed by 10 bases and J by 0 bases, leaving 16 bases between them. The CDR3 protein is CAISRDRISYEQYF. As DNA, the CDR3 is TGTGCCATCTCGCGGGACAGAATCTCCTACGAGCAGTACTTC.

This chain connects TRBV29-1 to TRBJ1-2, with D hard to call. Germline values: CDR1 SQVTM, CDR2 ANQGSEA. CDR3 size: 9 residues. V was pared by 5 bases and J by 6 bases, with 4 bases between. The CDR3: CSVQDGYTF. CDR3 bases: TGCAGCGTTCAGGATGGCTACACCTTC.

The chain recombines TRBV5-8 with TRBJ2-7; 7 positions match TRBD1. V was pared by 1 base and J by 0 bases, with 4 bases of the junction left unmatched. Germline CDR1 SGHTS, CDR2 YDEGEE. The CDR3 has 15 residues. The CDR3 protein is CASSLTGVTSYEQYF. CDR3 DNA sequence: TGTGCCAGCAGCTTGACAGGGGTCACCTCCTACGAGCAGTACTTC. Complete variable domain (other parts from reference TRBV5-8 and TRBJ2-7): EAGVTQSPTHLIKTRGQQATLRCSPISGHTSVYWYQQALGLGLQFLLWYDEGEERNRGNFPPRFSGRQFPNYSSELNVNALELEDSALYLCASSLTGVTSYEQYFGPGTRLTVT.

This sequence joins TRBV10-3 and TRBJ2-3; 8 nucleotides line up with TRBD2. Trimming cost V 7 bases and J 0 bases; bases outside gene matches: 3. CDR3 length: 14 residues. Germline V lookup: CDR1 ENHRY, CDR2 SYGVKD. This chain's CDR3 is CAITAGGSTDTQYF. In nucleotides, the CDR3 is TGTGCCATCACCGCGGGGGGTAGCACAGATACGCAGTATTTT.

The chain is built from TRBV27 and TRBJ2-5; perhaps TRBD1 as D (5 bases). Germline V gene lookup returns CDR1 MNHEY and CDR2 SMNVEV (reference sequence). The germline V and J ends were trimmed by 5 bases and 5 bases, with 12 bases remaining between them. This CDR3 is 13 amino acids long. CDR3 protein: CASSISGRETQYF. In DNA form, the CDR3 reads TGTGCCAGCAGTATTTCAGGGCGGGAGACCCAGTACTTC.

This clone appeared a few times. The chain combines TRBV11-3 with TRBJ2-7, with 10 bases that match TRBD2. Trimming took 8 bases from V and 2 from J; bases not matched to a gene: 3. This CDR3 contains 13 residues. Germline V gives CDR1 SGHNT, CDR2 YENEEA. The CDR3 loop reads CASGLAGAYEQYF. Written as DNA, the CDR3 is TGTGCCAGCGGCCTAGCGGGAGCCTACGAGCAGTACTTC.

V usage is TRBV14 and J usage is TRBJ2-7; no reliable D call. The germline V and J ends were trimmed by 4 bases and 4 bases, with 17 bases remaining between them. Germline values: CDR1 SGHDN, CDR2 FVKESK. The CDR3 sequence is 15 residues long. CDR3 in amino acids: CASSPSGLFLYEQYF. DNA for the CDR3: TGTGCCAGCAGCCCGTCGGGTCTCTTTTTGTACGAGCAGTACTTC.

Remarks on this clone: At one end the junction does not follow the germline gene, possibly because of a read error. J is TRBJ1-3 and V is TRBV12-5; D ambiguous. CDR1 is LGHNT and CDR2 is FRNRAP in the germline V gene. The CDR3 runs to 10 residues. The CDR3 DNA follows: TGTGCTAGTGGGATCAGGACTGACTACTTT. It is translated as CASGIRTDYF.

The chain combines TRBV6-1 with TRBJ1-1; D is possibly TRBD1 (5 bases). Germline V gives CDR1 MNHNS, CDR2 SASEGT. This CDR3 region has 15 residues. Trimming took 7 bases from V and 0 from J, leaving 15 bases between them. The CDR3 sequence is CASKGRFPLNTEAFF. In DNA form, the CDR3 reads TGTGCCAGCAAGGGGAGGTTCCCGTTGAACACTGAAGCTTTCTTT.

CDR3 sequence (DNA): TGTGCCAGCAGCTACCCCGAGGGAGGGTACACTGAAGCTTTCTTT. As protein: CASSYPEGGYTEAFF. J is TRBJ1-1 and V is TRBV5-4; D is uncertain. This CDR3 has 15 amino acids. Germline V CDR1 and CDR2: SGHNT, YYREEE (reference sequence). V lost 3 bases and J lost 3, with 15 bases in between.

The sample holds a few counts of this clone. The chain uses TRBV11-2 and TRBJ1-2; 7 positions match TRBD1. The CDR3 runs 13 residues. The trim removed 0 bases at V and 9 bases at J, leaving 4 bases unmatched. The germline V gene has CDR1 SGHAT and CDR2 FQNNGV. The CDR3 loop reads CASSLDLQGSYTF. The CDR3 coding sequence is TGTGCCAGCAGCTTAGATCTACAGGGGAGCTACACCTTC.

This clone was seen a single time. The chain employs TRBV10-3 and TRBJ1-2; TRBD1 matches 7 bases. The CDR3 extends over 15 amino acids. Germline CDR1 and CDR2: ENHRY and SYGVKD. V lost 3 bases and J lost 8; bases outside the gene matches: 12. CDR3 nucleotides: TGTGCCATCAGTGAAGTCCCCACAGGGGAAGGGGGCTACACCTTC. As protein: CAISEVPTGEGGYTF.

The V call is TRBV27, the J call TRBJ1-1, with unresolved D. Trimming removed 3 bases from V and 1 base from J, with 12 bases in between. Germline CDR1 MNHEY, CDR2 SMNVEV (reference sequence). This CDR3 region has 15 residues. CDR3 residues: CASSLAMAGNTEAFF. The CDR3 DNA reads TGTGCCAGCAGTTTGGCGATGGCGGGGAACACTGAAGCTTTCTTT.

The genes are TRBV6-5 and TRBJ1-3, with TRBD1 as a possible D gene (5 bases). Trimming cost V 5 bases and J 0 bases, with 8 bases left between them. This CDR3 region has 14 residues. Germline loops: CDR1 MNHEY, CDR2 SVGAGI. CDR3 in amino acids: CASSKGDSGNTIYF. The CDR3 nucleotides are TGTGCCAGCAGTAAAGGGGACTCTGGAAACACCATATATTTT.

The chain links TRBV4-2 to TRBJ1-4; D possibly corresponds to TRBD1 (5 bases). V was cut by 10 bases and J by 7 bases, with 19 bases left in between. This CDR3 contains 14 residues. Germline V lookup: CDR1 LGHNA, CDR2 YNFKEQ. CDR3 amino acids: CATAAFRGSEKLFF. The CDR3 DNA follows: TGTGCCACGGCGGCGTTTCGGGGGAGTGAAAAACTGTTTTTT.

This chain uses TRBV6-5 with TRBJ1-3, with D hard to call. This CDR3 contains 12 residues. V lost 3 bases and J 13 bases, leaving 13 bases between the germline ends. Germline lookup yields CDR1 MNHEY and CDR2 SVGAGI. For the CDR3, the DNA is TGTGCCAGCAGTTATGCCGGCGGGATGATATATTTT. As protein: CASSYAGGMIYF.

This sequence joins TRBV5-6 and TRBJ1-1; 7 bases align to TRBD1. The CDR3 has 13 residues. The J segment lost 4 bases and the V segment lost 2 bases, leaving 2 bases of the junction unmatched. From germline, CDR1 is SGHDT and CDR2 YYEEEE. In DNA form, the CDR3 reads TGTGCCAGCAGCTTACAGGGGCGCACTGAAGCTTTCTTT. Translated, it gives CASSLQGRTEAFF. The whole variable domain, remainder taken from reference TRBV5-6 and TRBJ1-1, is DAGVTQSPTHLIKTRGQQVTLRCSPKSGHDTVSWYQQALGQGPQFIFQYYEEEERQRGNFPDRFSGHQFPNYSSELNVNALLLGDSALYLCASSLQGRTEAFFGQGTRLTVV.

The rearrangement joins TRBV2 to TRBJ2-7, with 9 bases identical to TRBD2. After removal of 7 bases from V and 3 bases from J, the junction contained 10 bases not matched to a gene. The CDR3 has 15 amino acids. The germline V gene has CDR1 SNHLY and CDR2 FYNNEI. The CDR3 DNA is TGTGCCAGCAACAAAAAGGAGCGGGGGGTCTACGAGCAGTACTTC. Translation: CASNKKERGVYEQYF.

The chain employs TRBV19 and TRBJ1-2, with D unclear. The germline V and J ends were trimmed by 6 bases and 3 bases, with 17 bases remaining between them. CDR3 length equals 15 residues. Germline V lookup: CDR1 LNHDA, CDR2 SQIVND (reference sequence). CDR3 in amino acids: CASSLGAGKDYGYTF. The CDR3 DNA reads as TGTGCCAGTAGCCTCGGAGCGGGCAAGGACTATGGCTACACCTTC.

The rearrangement joins TRBV29-1 to TRBJ2-5; 9 positions match TRBD2. V was pared by 3 bases and J by 5 bases, with 7 bases of the junction left unmatched. The CDR3 contains 14 residues. CDR1 SQVTM and CDR2 ANQGSEA come from the germline V gene. CDR3 sequence (DNA): TGCAGCGTTGACGGTAGCGGGAGTTGGGAGACCCAGTACTTC. It codes for CSVDGSGSWETQYF. Drawing the rest from reference TRBV29-1 and TRBJ2-5, the complete variable domain is SAVISQKPSRDICQRGTSLTIQCQVDSQVTMMFWYRQQPGQSLTLIATANQGSEATYESGFVIDKFPISRPNLTFSTLTVSNMSPEDSSIYLCSVDGSGSWETQYFGPGTRLLVL.

The rearrangement joins TRBV7-9 to TRBJ1-2, with 7 bases identical to TRBD1. Germline CDR1 reads SEHNR; CDR2 reads FQNEAQ (reference sequence). The CDR3 loop spans 14 amino acids. V shed 5 bases and J 4 bases; nucleotides not matched to a gene: 7. CDR3 residues: CASSLSGQTYGYTF. CDR3 DNA: TGTGCCAGCAGCCTCTCGGGACAGACCTATGGCTACACCTTC.